What follows are 25 T cell receptor beta chains derived from one specimen sequenced in a study of blood T cell repertoires in COVID-19. The repertoire was sequenced with immunoSEQ multiplex PCR; TCRdb's copy has only in-frame clones and lacks some. Found here are around 200,000 clones, approximately 80% of them singletons; the top ten hold approximately 13%. Sequencing input: peripheral blood. These receptors were taken from a woman aged 45-59 years with acute or convalescent COVID-19.

The J gene is TRBJ2-6, the V gene TRBV5-1; D not certain. The CDR3 runs to 17 residues. CDR1 SGHRS and CDR2 YFSETQ come from the germline V gene. The V gene lost 1 base and the J gene lost 2 bases, with 13 bases spanning the gap. CDR3 sequence (DNA): TGCGCCAGCAGCTTGACCAGGAAAACCACTGGGGCCAACGTCCTGACTTTC. The encoded protein is CASSLTRKTTGANVLTF.

This clone is deemed medium-sized. Within the sample, other DNA sequences also encode this same CDR3. The chain links TRBV9 to TRBJ2-5; TRBD2 is a possible D gene (5 bases). The CDR3 is made up of 13 amino acids. Germline V lookup: CDR1 SGDLS, CDR2 YYNGEE. The V gene lost 0 bases and the J gene lost 4 bases, with 7 bases spanning the gap. The CDR3 region is CASSVARGETQYF. Here the CDR3 DNA reads TGTGCCAGCAGCGTAGCTCGGGGAGAGACCCAGTACTTC.

V and J are TRBV19 and TRBJ2-7; D uncertain. This CDR3 contains 16 residues. V lost 7 bases and J 0 bases, leaving 19 bases between the germline ends. CDR1 is LNHDA and CDR2 is SQIVND in the germline V gene (reference sequence). The chain's CDR3 is CASTLSGRPGSYEQYF. For the CDR3, the DNA is TGTGCCAGTACCTTGTCCGGCAGGCCCGGCTCCTACGAGCAGTACTTC.

The chain couples TRBV28 to TRBJ2-7; TRBD2 agrees at 10 bases. V lost 6 bases and J lost 5; bases outside the gene matches: 7. The germline CDR1 and CDR2 sequences are MDHEN and SYDVKM. This CDR3 is 14 amino acids long. The CDR3 coding sequence is TGTGCCAGCAGGGGACTAGCGACGAAAGACGAGCAGTACTTC. Translated, it gives CASRGLATKDEQYF.

The gene calls are TRBV19 and TRBJ1-1; no reliable D call. V shed 4 bases and J shed 0 bases, with 6 bases lying between them. The germline V gene encodes CDR1 LNHDA and CDR2 SQIVND (reference sequence). CDR3 length: 13 amino acids. This chain's CDR3 is CASSTHMNTEAFF. CDR3 coding DNA: TGTGCCAGTAGTACCCACATGAACACTGAAGCTTTCTTT. The full variable domain, in which reference TRBV19 and TRBJ1-1 provide the parts outside the CDR3, is DGGITQSPKYLFRKEGQNVTLSCEQNLNHDAMYWYRQDPGQGLRLIYYSQIVNDFQKGDIAEGYSVSREKKESFPLTVTSAQKNPTAFYLCASSTHMNTEAFFGQGTRLTVV.

The chain has TRBV6-5 and TRBJ1-5; a weak D match, TRBD1 (5 bases). Germline loops: CDR1 MNHEY, CDR2 SVGAGI. The CDR3 has 12 residues. V dropped 8 bases and J dropped 5 bases, with 10 bases sitting between them. CDR3 sequence (DNA): TGTGCCAGCGGACAATGGGATCAGCCCCAGCATTTT. Amino acids: CASGQWDQPQHF.

This clone was seen a single time. This chain uses TRBV27 with TRBJ2-5; 8 bases fit TRBD1. In germline, CDR1 is MNHEY, CDR2 SMNVEV (reference sequence). V trimming: 4 bases; J trimming: 5 bases; junction bases outside the gene matches: 15. CDR3 size: 17 residues. CDR3 DNA: TGTGCCAGCAGTTCCCTCCCGGGACAGGTTGGGGGGGAGACCCAGTACTTC. Protein product: CASSSLPGQVGGETQYF.

The table lists this clone with a few counts. CDR3 in amino acids: CASSSQGLRQFF. DNA of the CDR3: TGTGCCAGCAGTTCTCAGGGGTTACGGCAGTTCTTC. The genes are TRBV12-3 or TRBV12-4 and TRBJ2-1, with D possibly TRBD1 on 6 matching bases. This CDR3 is built from 12 residues. V was cut by 4 bases and J by 12 bases, with 13 bases left in between.

The gene calls are TRBV10-3 and TRBJ2-3; D call uncertain. The germline V gene has CDR1 ENHRY and CDR2 SYGVKD. This CDR3 has 13 amino acids. The V gene lost 4 bases and the J gene lost 4 bases, with 9 bases spanning the gap. The CDR3: CAISGAGADTQYF. The CDR3 nucleotides are TGTGCCATCAGTGGGGCAGGTGCAGATACGCAGTATTTT.

The chain uses TRBV7-2 and TRBJ2-1; the match to TRBD2 covers 10 bases. The V segment lost 5 bases and the J segment 6 bases; nucleotides outside the gene matches: 13. The CDR3 has 17 amino acids. Germline CDR1 and CDR2: SGHTA and FQGNSA. In nucleotides, the CDR3 is TGTGCCAGCAGCCCCCGTCGTTCTAGCGGGAGATCCAATGAGCAGTTCTTC. It is translated as CASSPRRSSGRSNEQFF.

The J gene is TRBJ1-2, the V gene TRBV28, with D possibly TRBD1 on 5 matching bases. The V gene lost 8 bases and the J gene lost 2 bases, with 12 bases spanning the gap. Germline lookup yields CDR1 MDHEN and CDR2 SYDVKM. This CDR3 is 13 amino acids long. The CDR3 DNA reads as TGTGCCAGCTTGGGGGGTAGGAACTATGGCTACACCTTC. Its translation is CASLGGRNYGYTF.

The chain combines TRBV24-1 with TRBJ1-4; possibly TRBD1 for D (5 bases). Germline lookup yields CDR1 KGHDR and CDR2 SFDVKD. The germline V and J ends were trimmed by 5 bases and 0 bases, with 15 bases remaining between them. The CDR3 consists of 17 residues. The DNA of the CDR3 is TGTGCCACCAGTGTCCTAGACACAGGCCCAACTAATGAAAAACTGTTTTTT. Amino acid sequence: CATSVLDTGPTNEKLFF.

CDR3 coding DNA: TGTGCCAGCAGTTCAAAAGCAAATCAGCCCCAGCATTTT. Encoded protein: CASSSKANQPQHF. The chain recombines TRBV27 with TRBJ1-5, with D unclear. In germline, CDR1 is MNHEY, CDR2 SMNVEV (reference sequence). Trimming stripped 4 bases from V and 4 bases from J, with 8 bases between. The CDR3 has 13 amino acids.

This chain joins TRBV21-1 and TRBJ2-7; no DNA check was done on the table's D call, TRBD1. TRBV21-1 is noted as a pseudogene. The CDR3 loop spans 16 amino acids. DNA for the CDR3: TGTGCCAGCAGCCACCCGGGACAGGGCCTCTCCTACGAGCAGTACTTC. Protein: CASSHPGQGLSYEQYF.

This chain links TRBV4-1 with TRBJ2-1; 10 bases are a match to TRBD2. CDR3 length: 16 residues. CDR1 is MGHRA, CDR2 YSYEKL, per germline. J lost 8 bases, V lost 1 base, and 8 bases had no gene match. Written as DNA, the CDR3 is TGCGCCAGCAGCCAAGGCTTCCAGCGGGGGGGATATGAGCAGTTCTTC. Translating gives CASSQGFQRGGYEQFF.

The chain is built from TRBV19 and TRBJ2-7, with D possibly being TRBD1 (5 bases). V lost 7 bases to trimming and J lost 6 bases, with 13 bases between them. The CDR3 is 12 residues long. Germline V lookup: CDR1 LNHDA, CDR2 SQIVND (reference sequence). The chain's CDR3 is CASKAGSAEQYF. The CDR3 DNA sequence: TGTGCCAGTAAGGCAGGGTCGGCCGAGCAGTACTTC.

The rearrangement links TRBV7-8 to TRBJ2-3; 9 bases map to TRBD1. The trim removed 5 bases at V and 3 bases at J, leaving 6 bases unmatched. The germline V gene encodes CDR1 SGHVS and CDR2 FQNEAQ. This CDR3 is 15 amino acids long. The CDR3, as DNA: TGTGCCAGCAGCACTAGACAGGGGGAGACAGATACGCAGTATTTT. Protein product: CASSTRQGETDTQYF.

This clone has a handful of counts. The chain recombines TRBV3-1 (or the pseudogene TRBV3-2) with TRBJ2-6; D is uncertain. CDR1 is LGHDT and CDR2 is YNNKEL in the germline V gene (reference sequence). The CDR3 sequence is 15 residues long. The V end was cut by 2 bases, the J end by 1 base, with 6 bases between. This chain's CDR3 is CASSQHGSGANVLTF. CDR3 coding DNA: TGTGCCAGCAGCCAACACGGGTCTGGGGCCAACGTCCTGACTTTC.

This chain links TRBV7-2 with TRBJ2-5, with D possibly matching TRBD1 (7 bases). Germline CDR1 SGHTA, CDR2 FQGNSA. The CDR3 is made up of 14 amino acids. V dropped 2 bases and J dropped 4 bases, with 11 bases sitting between them. CDR3 in amino acids: CASSLPGGGETQYF. In DNA, the CDR3 is TGTGCCAGCAGCTTACCAGGGGGAGGAGAGACCCAGTACTTC.

The chain couples TRBV7-2 to TRBJ2-3; perhaps TRBD2 as D (6 bases). Trimming took off 3 bases at V and 0 bases at J, with 10 bases between the two ends. This CDR3 is built from 15 residues. Germline V lookup: CDR1 SGHTA, CDR2 FQGNSA. In DNA form, the CDR3 reads TGTGCCAGCAGCTTTATCGCGGGGAGCACAGATACGCAGTATTTT. Encoded protein: CASSFIAGSTDTQYF.

A word on this clone: One end of the junction fails to match germline, which may point to a read error. The chain is built from TRBV13 and TRBJ1-3; 8 nucleotides match TRBD1. CDR1 PRHDT and CDR2 FYEKMQ come from the germline V gene (reference sequence). This CDR3 has 16 amino acids. CDR3 loop: CASSLRTGRSGNTTYF. For the CDR3, the DNA is TGTGCCAGCAGCCTCCGGACAGGGCGCTCTGGAAACACCACATATTTT.

V usage is TRBV25-1 and J usage is TRBJ2-3, with D unresolved. The V end was cut by 1 base, the J end by 1 base, with 9 bases between. The germline CDR1 and CDR2 sequences are MGHDK and SYGVNS. This CDR3 is built from 15 residues. Here the CDR3 reads CASSELAVGTDTQYF. DNA for the CDR3: TGTGCCAGCAGTGAATTGGCGGTGGGCACAGATACGCAGTATTTT.

V is TRBV27 and J is TRBJ2-7, with 10 bases that match TRBD1. Unmatched junction bases numbered 11, after V lost 7 bases and J lost 5 bases. The CDR3 runs to 15 residues. The germline V gene encodes CDR1 MNHEY and CDR2 SMNVEV (reference sequence). The CDR3 coding sequence is TGTGCCAGCAATCATGGGACAGGGGTAAGGGACGAGCAGTACTTC. Its protein is CASNHGTGVRDEQYF.

CDR3 protein: CASSARGTNYGYTF. CDR3 nucleotide sequence: TGTGCCAGCAGTGCGAGAGGGACTAACTATGGCTACACCTTC. The V gene is TRBV28, the J gene TRBJ1-2; D gene uncertain. This CDR3 is built from 14 residues. Trimming cost V 5 bases and J 0 bases, with 10 bases left between them. CDR1 and CDR2 from the germline V gene are MDHEN and SYDVKM.

The chain has TRBV30 and TRBJ1-2; no clear D. The CDR3 is 15 residues long. Trimming removed 2 bases at V and 4 bases at J, with 17 bases between. Germline V gives CDR1 GTSNPN, CDR2 SVGIG (reference sequence). The CDR3 DNA sequence: TGTGCCTGGAGTTTATCCCTCACTCGGGGCTATGGCTACACCTTC. This translates into CAWSLSLTRGYGYTF.